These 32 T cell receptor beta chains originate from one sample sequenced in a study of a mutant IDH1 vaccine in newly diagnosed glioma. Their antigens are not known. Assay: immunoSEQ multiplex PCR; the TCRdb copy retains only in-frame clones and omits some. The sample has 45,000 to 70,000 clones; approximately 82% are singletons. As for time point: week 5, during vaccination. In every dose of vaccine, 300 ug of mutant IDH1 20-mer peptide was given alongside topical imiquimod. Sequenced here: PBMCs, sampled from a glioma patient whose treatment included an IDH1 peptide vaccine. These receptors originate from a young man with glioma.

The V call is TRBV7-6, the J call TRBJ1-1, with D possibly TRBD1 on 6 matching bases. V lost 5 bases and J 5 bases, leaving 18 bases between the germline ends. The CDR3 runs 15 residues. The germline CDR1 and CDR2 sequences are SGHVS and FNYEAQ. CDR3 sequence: CASSRSTDRRTEAFF. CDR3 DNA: TGTGCCAGCAGCAGAAGCACCGACAGGCGAACTGAAGCTTTCTTT.

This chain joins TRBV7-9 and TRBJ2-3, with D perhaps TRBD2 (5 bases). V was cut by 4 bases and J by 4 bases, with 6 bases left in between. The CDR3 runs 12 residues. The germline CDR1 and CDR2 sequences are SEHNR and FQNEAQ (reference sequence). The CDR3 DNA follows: TGTGCCAGCAGCTGGAGGTCAGATACGCAGTATTTT. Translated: CASSWRSDTQYF.

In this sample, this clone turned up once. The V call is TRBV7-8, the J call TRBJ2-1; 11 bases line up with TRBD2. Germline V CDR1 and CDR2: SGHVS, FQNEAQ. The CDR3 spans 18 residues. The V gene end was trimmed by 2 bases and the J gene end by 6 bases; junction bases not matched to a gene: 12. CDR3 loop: CASSLSGTSGGLVNEQFF. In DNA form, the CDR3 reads TGTGCCAGCAGCTTATCAGGTACTAGCGGGGGATTAGTCAATGAGCAGTTCTTC.

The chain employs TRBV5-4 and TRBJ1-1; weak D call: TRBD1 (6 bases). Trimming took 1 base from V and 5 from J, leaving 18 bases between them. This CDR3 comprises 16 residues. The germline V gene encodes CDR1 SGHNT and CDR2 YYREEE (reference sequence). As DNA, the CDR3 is TGTGCCAGCAGCTTGTTTACAGGAGGGGGGAGGACTGAAGCTTTCTTT. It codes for CASSLFTGGGRTEAFF.

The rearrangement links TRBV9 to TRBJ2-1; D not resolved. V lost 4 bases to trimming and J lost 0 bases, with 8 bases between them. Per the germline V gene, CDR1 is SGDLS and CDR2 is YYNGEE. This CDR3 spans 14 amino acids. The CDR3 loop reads CASSYTLSYNEQFF. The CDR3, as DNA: TGTGCCAGCAGCTACACCCTCTCCTACAATGAGCAGTTCTTC. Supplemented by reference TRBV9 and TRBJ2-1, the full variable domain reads DSGVTQTPKHLITATGQRVTLRCSPRSGDLSVYWYQQSLDQGLQFLIQYYNGEERAKGNILERFSAQQFPDLHSELNLSSLELGDSALYFCASSYTLSYNEQFFGPGTRLTVL.

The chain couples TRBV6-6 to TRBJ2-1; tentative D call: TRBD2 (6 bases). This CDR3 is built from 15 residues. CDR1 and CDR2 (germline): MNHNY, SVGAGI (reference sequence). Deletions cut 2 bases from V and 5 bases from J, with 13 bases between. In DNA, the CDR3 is TGTGCCAGCAGTTACCAAACCGGACTAAACAATGAGCAGTTCTTC. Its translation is CASSYQTGLNNEQFF.

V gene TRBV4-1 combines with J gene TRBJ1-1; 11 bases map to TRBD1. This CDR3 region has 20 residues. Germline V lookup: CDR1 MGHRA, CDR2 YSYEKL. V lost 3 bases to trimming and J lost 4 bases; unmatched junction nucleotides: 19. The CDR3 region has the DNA TGCGCCAGCAGCCATCTTCTGGGGATGATCGGCGGGACAGGGGGCACTGAAGCTTTCTTT. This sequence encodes CASSHLLGMIGGTGGTEAFF.

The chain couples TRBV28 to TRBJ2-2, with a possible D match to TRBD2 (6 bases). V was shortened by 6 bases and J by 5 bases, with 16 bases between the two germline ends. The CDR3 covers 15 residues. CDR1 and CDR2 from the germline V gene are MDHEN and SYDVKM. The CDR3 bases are TGTGCCAGCAGCCCACGGCGGGGTAAAACCGGGGAGCTGTTTTTT. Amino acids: CASSPRRGKTGELFF.

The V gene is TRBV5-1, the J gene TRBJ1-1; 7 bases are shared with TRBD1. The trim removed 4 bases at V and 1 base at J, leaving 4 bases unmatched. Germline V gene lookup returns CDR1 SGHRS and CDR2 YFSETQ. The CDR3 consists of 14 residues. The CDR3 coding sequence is TGCGCCAGCAGCCACCAGGGGGGGAACACTGAAGCTTTCTTT. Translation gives CASSHQGGNTEAFF.

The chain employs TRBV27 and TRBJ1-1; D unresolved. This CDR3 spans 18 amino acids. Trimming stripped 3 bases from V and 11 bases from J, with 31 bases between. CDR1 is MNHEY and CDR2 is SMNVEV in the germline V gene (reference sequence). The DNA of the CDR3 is TGTGCCAGCAGTTTTTTCGAGTCGCTAAAAAAGGGAGGGCGGGAGGCTTTCTTT. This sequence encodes CASSFFESLKKGGREAFF.

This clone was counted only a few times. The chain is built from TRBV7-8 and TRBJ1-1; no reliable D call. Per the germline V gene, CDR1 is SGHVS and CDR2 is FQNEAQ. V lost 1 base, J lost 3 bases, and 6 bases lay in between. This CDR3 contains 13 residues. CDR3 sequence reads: CASSLEAYTEAFF. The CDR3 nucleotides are TGTGCCAGCAGCTTAGAAGCATACACTGAAGCTTTCTTT.

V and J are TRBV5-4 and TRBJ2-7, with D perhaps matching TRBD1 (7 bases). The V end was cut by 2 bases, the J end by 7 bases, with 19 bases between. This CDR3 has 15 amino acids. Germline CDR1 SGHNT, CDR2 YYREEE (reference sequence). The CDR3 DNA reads TGTGCCAGCAGCTTTGGACAGGTACAGGGGAGGGAGCAGTACTTC. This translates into CASSFGQVQGREQYF.

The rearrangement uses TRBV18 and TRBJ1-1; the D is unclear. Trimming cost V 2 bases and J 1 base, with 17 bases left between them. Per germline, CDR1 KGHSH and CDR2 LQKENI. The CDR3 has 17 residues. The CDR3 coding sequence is TGTGCCAGCTCACCATCCCCGATACAGTTCTGGAACACTGAAGCTTTCTTT. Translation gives CASSPSPIQFWNTEAFF.

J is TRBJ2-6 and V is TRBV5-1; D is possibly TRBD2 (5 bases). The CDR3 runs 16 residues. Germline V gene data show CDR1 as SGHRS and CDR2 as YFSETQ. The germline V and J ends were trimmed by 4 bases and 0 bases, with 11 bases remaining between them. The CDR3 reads CASSPDWSSGANVLTF. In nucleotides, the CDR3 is TGCGCCAGCAGCCCGGACTGGAGCTCTGGGGCCAACGTCCTGACTTTC.

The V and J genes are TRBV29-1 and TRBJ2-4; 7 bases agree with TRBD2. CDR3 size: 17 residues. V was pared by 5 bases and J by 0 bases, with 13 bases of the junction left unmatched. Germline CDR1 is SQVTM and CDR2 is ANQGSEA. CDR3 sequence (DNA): TGCAGCGTTCGTACCCTTGGGGGGGTCCAAGCCAAAAACATTCAGTACTTC. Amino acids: CSVRTLGGVQAKNIQYF.

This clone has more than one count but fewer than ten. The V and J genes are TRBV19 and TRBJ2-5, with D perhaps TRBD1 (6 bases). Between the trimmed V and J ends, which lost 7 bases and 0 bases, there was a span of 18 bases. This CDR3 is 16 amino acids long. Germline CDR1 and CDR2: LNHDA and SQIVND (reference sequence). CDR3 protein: CASTPRGDTYQETQYF. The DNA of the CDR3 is TGTGCCAGTACCCCAAGAGGGGACACGTACCAAGAGACCCAGTACTTC.

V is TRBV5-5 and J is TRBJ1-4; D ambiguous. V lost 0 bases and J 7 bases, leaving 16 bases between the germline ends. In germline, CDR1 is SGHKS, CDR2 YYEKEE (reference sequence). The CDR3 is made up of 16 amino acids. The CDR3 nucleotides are TGTGCCAGCAGCTTGGATGTTGGATTTGGAATTGAAAAACTGTTTTTT. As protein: CASSLDVGFGIEKLFF. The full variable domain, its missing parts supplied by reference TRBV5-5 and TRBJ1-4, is DAGVTQSPTHLIKTRGQQVTLRCSPISGHKSVSWYQQVLGQGPQFIFQYYEKEERGRGNFPDRFSARQFPNYSSELNVNALLLGDSALYLCASSLDVGFGIEKLFFGSGTQLSVL.

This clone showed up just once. In nucleotides, the CDR3 is TGTGCCAGCAGCCAGAGACAGGGGACGGGGAACGAGCAGTACTTC. This codes for CASSQRQGTGNEQYF. The rearrangement joins TRBV7-6 to TRBJ2-7, with 8 bases aligning to TRBD1. The germline V gene has CDR1 SGHVS and CDR2 FNYEAQ. The CDR3 spans 15 residues. With 5 bases clipped from V and 5 bases from J, the junction kept 11 bases outside the gene matches.

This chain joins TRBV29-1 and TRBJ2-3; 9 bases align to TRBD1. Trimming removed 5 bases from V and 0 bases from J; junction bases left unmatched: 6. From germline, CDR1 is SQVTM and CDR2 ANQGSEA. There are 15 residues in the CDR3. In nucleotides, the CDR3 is TGCAGCGTTTCCCCGGGACAGGGAAGCACAGATACGCAGTATTTT. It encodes CSVSPGQGSTDTQYF.

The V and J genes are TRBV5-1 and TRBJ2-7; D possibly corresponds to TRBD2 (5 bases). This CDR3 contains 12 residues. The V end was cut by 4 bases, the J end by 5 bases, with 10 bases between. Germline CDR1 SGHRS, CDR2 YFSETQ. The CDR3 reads CASSPTADEQYF. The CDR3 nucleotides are TGCGCCAGCAGCCCTACAGCGGACGAGCAGTACTTC. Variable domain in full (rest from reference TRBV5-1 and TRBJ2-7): KAGVTQTPRYLIKTRGQQVTLSCSPISGHRSVSWYQQTPGQGLQFLFEYFSETQRNKGNFPGRFSGRQFSNSRSEMNVSTLELGDSALYLCASSPTADEQYFGPGTRLTVT.

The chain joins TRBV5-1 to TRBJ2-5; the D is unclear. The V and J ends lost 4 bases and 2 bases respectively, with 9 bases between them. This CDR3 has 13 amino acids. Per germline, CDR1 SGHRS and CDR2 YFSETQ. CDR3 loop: CASSLNSQETQYF. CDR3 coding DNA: TGCGCCAGCAGCCTAAACTCGCAAGAGACCCAGTACTTC.

The CDR3 loop is CASRESRLANSYNEQFF. The CDR3 DNA reads TGTGCCAGCAGAGAATCCAGACTAGCCAACTCCTACAATGAGCAGTTCTTC. The rearrangement uses TRBV9 and TRBJ2-1; 7 bases are shared with TRBD2. The CDR3 length is 17 residues. V lost 5 bases to trimming and J lost 0 bases; unmatched junction nucleotides: 11. Germline V CDR1 and CDR2: SGDLS, YYNGEE. Combining the CDR3 with reference TRBV9 and TRBJ2-1 gives the whole variable domain DSGVTQTPKHLITATGQRVTLRCSPRSGDLSVYWYQQSLDQGLQFLIQYYNGEERAKGNILERFSAQQFPDLHSELNLSSLELGDSALYFCASRESRLANSYNEQFFGPGTRLTVL.

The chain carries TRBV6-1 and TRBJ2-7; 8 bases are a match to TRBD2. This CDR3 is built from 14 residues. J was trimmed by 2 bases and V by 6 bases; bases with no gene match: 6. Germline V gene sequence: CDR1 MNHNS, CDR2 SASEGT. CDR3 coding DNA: TGTGCCAGCAGGACCTTTAGCGGGGCCTACGAGCAGTACTTC. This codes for CASRTFSGAYEQYF.

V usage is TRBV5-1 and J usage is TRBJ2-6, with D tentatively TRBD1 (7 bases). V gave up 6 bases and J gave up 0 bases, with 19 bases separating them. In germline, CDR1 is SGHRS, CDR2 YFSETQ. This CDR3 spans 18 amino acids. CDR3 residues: CASKLRDSYNSGANVLTF. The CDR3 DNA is TGCGCCAGCAAGCTGCGGGACAGCTATAACTCTGGGGCCAACGTCCTGACTTTC.

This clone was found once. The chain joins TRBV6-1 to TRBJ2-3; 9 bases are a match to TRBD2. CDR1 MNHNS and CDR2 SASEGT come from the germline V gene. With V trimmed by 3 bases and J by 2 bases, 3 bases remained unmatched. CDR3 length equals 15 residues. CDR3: CASSDAGGLTDTQYF. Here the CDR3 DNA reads TGTGCCAGCAGTGACGCGGGGGGGCTCACAGATACGCAGTATTTT.

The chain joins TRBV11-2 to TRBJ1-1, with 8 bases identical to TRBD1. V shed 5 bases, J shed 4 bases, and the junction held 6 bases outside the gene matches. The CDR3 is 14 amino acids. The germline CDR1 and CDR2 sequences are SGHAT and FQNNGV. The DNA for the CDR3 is TGTGCCAGCAGCGTCGGACAGGGCGCCACTGAAGCTTTCTTT. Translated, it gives CASSVGQGATEAFF.

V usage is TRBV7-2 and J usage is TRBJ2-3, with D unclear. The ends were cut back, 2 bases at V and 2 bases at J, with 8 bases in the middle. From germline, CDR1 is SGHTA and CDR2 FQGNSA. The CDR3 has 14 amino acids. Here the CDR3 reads CASSLFINTDTQYF. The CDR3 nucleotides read TGTGCCAGCAGCTTATTCATAAACACAGATACGCAGTATTTT.

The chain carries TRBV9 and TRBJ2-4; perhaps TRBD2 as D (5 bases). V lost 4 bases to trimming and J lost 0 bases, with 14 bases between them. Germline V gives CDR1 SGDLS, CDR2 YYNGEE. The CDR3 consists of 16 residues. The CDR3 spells CASSPILGRAKNIQYF. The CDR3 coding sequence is TGTGCCAGCAGCCCTATCCTGGGGAGAGCCAAAAACATTCAGTACTTC.

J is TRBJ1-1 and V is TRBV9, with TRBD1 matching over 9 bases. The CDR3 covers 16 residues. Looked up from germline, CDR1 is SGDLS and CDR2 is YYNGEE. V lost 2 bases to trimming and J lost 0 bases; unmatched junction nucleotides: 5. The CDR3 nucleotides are TGTGCCAGCAGCGTTCAGACAGGGGGATTGAACACTGAAGCTTTCTTT. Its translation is CASSVQTGGLNTEAFF.

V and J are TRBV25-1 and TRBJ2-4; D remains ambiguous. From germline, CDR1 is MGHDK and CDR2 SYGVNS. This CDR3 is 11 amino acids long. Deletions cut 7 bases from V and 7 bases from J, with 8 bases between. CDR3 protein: CASTDTNIQYF. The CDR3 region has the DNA TGTGCCAGCACTGACACGAACATTCAGTACTTC.

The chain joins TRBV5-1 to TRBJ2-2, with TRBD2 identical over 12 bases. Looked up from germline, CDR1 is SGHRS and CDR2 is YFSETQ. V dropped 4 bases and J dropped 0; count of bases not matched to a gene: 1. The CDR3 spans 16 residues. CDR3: CASSRLAGANTGELFF. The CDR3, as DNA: TGCGCCAGCAGCAGACTAGCGGGGGCGAACACCGGGGAGCTGTTTTTT.

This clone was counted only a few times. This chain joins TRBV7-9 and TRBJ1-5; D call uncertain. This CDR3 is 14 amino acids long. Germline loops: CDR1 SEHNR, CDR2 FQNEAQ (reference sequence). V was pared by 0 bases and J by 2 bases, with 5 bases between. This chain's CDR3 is CASSLAQGNQPQHF. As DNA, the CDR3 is TGTGCCAGCAGCTTAGCGCAGGGCAATCAGCCCCAGCATTTT.